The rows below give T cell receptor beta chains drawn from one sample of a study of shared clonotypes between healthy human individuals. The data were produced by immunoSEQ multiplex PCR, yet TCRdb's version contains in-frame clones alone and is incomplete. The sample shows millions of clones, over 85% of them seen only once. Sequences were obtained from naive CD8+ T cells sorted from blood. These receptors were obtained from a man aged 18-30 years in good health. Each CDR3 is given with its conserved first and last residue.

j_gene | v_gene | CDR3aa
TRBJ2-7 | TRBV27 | CASSFGGATYEQYF
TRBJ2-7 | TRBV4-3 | CASSQDLSSGYEQYF
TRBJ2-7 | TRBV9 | CASSVGGAGYEQYF
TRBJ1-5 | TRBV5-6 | CASSPRGNQPQHF
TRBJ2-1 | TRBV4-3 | CASSPRGYNEQFF
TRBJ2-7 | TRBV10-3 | CAISEKSGSYEQYF
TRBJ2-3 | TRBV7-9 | CASSRKPGDTQYF
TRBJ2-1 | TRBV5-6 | CASSFEWGDYNEQFF
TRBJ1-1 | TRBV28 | CASSLRGGWTEAFF
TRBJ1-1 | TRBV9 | CASSVGGTPARNTEAFF
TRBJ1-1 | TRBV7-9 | CASSPVPSRGTEAFF
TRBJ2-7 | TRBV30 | CAWSVSPVHEQYF
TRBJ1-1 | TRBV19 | CASSATANTEAFF
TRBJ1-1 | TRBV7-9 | CASSLVITEAFF
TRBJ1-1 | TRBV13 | CASSLGLGGANTEAFF
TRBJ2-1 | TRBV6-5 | CASSYSRNEQFF
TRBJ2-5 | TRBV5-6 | CASSLRQQETQYF
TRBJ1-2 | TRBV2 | CASSSGHSVNYGYTF
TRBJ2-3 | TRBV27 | CATGGTTSTDTQYF
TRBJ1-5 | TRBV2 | CASSEALGSWGAPNQPQHF
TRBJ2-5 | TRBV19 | CASSIDGGRGETQYF
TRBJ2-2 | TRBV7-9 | CASSPAMTGELFF
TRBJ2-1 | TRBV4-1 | CASSQDPSGSAYNEQFF
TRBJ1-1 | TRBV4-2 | CASSRDTGVPEAFF
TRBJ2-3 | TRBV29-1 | CSVPPSDRTQDTQYF
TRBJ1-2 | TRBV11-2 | CASRRFLKIYYGYTF
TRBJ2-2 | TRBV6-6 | CATFTPGELFF
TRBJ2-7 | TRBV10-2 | CASSEPQTGLTEQYF
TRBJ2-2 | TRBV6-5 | CASSYVAGVPGGELFF
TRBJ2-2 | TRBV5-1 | CASQLSGENTGELFF
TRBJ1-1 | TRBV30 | CAWSGIGPAESAFF
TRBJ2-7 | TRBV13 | CASSGDRAYEQYF
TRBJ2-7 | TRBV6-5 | CASSYSSGPGLYEQYF
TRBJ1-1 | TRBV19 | CASSTLIREMNTEAFF
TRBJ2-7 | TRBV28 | CASSFQGDSSYEQYF
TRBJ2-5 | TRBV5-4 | CASRSSGKTQYF
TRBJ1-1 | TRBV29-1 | CSVDGMAGVDTEAFF
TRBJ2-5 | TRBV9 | CASSGGTGETQYF
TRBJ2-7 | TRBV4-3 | CASSQTGGLARYEQYF
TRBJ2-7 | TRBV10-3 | CAISESRTGVYEQYF
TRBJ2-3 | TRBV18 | CASSPSILGEGTQYF
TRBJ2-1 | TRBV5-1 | CASSLTHRDRVRYNEQFF
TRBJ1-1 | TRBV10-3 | CAIRDMNTEAFF
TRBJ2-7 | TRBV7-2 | CASSSGHTYEQYF
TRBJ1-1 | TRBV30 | CAWSGGDRGTNTEAFF
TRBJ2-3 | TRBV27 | CASSFGGFDTQYF
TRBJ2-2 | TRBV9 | CASSEAGTRFAGELFF